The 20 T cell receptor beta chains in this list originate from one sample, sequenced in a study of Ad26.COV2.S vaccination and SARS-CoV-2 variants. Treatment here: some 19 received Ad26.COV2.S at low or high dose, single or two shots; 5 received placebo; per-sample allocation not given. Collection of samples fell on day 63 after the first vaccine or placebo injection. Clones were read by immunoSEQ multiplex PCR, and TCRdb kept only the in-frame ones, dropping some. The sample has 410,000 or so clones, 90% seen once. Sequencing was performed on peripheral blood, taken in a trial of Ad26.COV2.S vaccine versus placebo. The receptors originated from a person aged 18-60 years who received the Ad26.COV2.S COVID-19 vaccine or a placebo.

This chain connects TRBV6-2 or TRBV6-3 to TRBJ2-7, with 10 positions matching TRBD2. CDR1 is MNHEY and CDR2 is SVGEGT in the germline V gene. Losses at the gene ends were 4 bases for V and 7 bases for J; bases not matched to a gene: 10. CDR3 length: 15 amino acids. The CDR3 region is CASSSPPSGSIEQYF. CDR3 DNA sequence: TGTGCCAGCAGTTCCCCTCCTAGCGGGAGTATTGAGCAGTACTTC.

The CDR3 nucleotides are TGTGCCAGCAGCCAAGGGACAGGGGAATGGTATGGCTACACCTTC. This gives the protein CASSQGTGEWYGYTF. The rearrangement uses TRBV3-1 (or the pseudogene TRBV3-2) and TRBJ1-2, with 9 bases that match TRBD1. Germline CDR1 LGHDT, CDR2 YNNKEL (reference sequence). The CDR3 is 15 amino acids. Trimming removed 1 base from V and 5 bases from J; junction bases left unmatched: 5.

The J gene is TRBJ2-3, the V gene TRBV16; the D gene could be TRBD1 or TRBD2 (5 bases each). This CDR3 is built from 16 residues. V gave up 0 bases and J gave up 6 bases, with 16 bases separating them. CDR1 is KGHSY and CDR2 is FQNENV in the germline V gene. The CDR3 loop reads CASSQSVLGESDTQYF. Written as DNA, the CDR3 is TGTGCCAGCAGCCAATCGGTCCTAGGGGAGTCCGATACGCAGTATTTT. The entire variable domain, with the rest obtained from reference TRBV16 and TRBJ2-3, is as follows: GEEVAQTPKHLVRGEGQKAKLYCAPIKGHSYVFWYQQVLKNEFKFLISFQNENVFDETGMPKERFSAKCLPNSPCSLEIQATKLEDSAVYFCASSQSVLGESDTQYFGPGTRLTVL.

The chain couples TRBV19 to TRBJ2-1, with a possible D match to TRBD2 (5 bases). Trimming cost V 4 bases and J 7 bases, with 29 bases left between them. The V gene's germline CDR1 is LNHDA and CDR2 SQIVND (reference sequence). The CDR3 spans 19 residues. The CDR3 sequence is CASSTSGRGAGPRANEQFF. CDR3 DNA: TGTGCCAGTAGTACCTCCGGACGGGGAGCTGGGCCGCGGGCGAATGAGCAGTTCTTC.

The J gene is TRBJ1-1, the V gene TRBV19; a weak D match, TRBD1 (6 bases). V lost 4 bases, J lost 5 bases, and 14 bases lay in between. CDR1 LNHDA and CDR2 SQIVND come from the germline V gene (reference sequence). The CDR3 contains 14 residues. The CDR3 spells CASSNRDAGTEAFF. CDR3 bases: TGTGCCAGTAGTAACAGGGACGCGGGGACTGAAGCTTTCTTT.

As DNA, the CDR3 is TGTGCCAGCAGCTGGGACTTACGTGGGACCGGGGAGCTGTTTTTT. It yields the protein CASSWDLRGTGELFF. The rearrangement joins TRBV7-9 to TRBJ2-2, with D perhaps matching TRBD2 (6 bases). Between the trimmed V and J ends, which lost 4 bases and 5 bases, there was a span of 14 bases. This CDR3 is built from 15 residues. The V gene's germline CDR1 is SEHNR and CDR2 FQNEAQ (reference sequence).

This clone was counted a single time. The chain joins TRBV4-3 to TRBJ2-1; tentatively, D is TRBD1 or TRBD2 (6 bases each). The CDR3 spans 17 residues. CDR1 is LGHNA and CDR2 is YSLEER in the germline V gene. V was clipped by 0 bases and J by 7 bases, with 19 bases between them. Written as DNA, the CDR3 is TGCGCCAGCAGCCAAGACCTCATGGCGGGAACAGGGAATGAGCAGTTCTTC. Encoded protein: CASSQDLMAGTGNEQFF.

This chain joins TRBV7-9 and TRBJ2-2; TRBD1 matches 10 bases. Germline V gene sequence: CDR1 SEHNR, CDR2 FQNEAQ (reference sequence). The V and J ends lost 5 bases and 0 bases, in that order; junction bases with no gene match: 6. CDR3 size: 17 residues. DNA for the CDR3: TGTGCCAGCAGCCCTCGACAGGGGGCCGCGAACACCGGGGAGCTGTTTTTT. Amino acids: CASSPRQGAANTGELFF.

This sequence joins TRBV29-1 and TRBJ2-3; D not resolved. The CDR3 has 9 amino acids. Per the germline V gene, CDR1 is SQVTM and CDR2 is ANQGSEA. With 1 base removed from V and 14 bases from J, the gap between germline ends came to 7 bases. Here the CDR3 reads CSVEGAPYF. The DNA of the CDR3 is TGCAGCGTTGAAGGGGCCCCGTATTTT.

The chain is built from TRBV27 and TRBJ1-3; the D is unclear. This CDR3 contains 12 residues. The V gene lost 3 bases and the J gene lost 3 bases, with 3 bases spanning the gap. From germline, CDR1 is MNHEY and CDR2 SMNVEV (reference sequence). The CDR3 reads CASSLYGNTIYF. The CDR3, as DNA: TGTGCCAGCAGTTTGTATGGAAACACCATATATTTT.

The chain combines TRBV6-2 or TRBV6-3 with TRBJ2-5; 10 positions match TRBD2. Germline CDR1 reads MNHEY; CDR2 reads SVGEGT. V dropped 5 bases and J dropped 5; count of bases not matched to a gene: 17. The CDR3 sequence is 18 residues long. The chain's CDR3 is CASSHVRLAGVIRETQYF. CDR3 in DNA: TGTGCCAGCAGTCACGTCCGTCTAGCGGGAGTAATTAGGGAGACCCAGTACTTC.

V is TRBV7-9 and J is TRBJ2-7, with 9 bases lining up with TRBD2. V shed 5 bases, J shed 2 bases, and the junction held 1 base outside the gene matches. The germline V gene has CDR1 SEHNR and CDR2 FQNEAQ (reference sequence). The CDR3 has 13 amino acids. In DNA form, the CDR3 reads TGTGCCAGCAGCGGGACTAGCACCTACGAGCAGTACTTC. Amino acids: CASSGTSTYEQYF.

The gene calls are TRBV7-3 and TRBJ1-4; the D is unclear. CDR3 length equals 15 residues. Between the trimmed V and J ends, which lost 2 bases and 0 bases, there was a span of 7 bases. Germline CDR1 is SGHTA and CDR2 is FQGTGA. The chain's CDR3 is CASSLRGATNEKLFF. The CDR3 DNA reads TGTGCCAGCAGCTTACGCGGCGCAACTAATGAAAAACTGTTTTTT.

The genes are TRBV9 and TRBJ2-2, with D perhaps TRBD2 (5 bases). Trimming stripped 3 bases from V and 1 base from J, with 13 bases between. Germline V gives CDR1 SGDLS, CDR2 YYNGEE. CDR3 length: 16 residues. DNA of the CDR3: TGTGCCAGCAGCGCCACCGCGGGCCTGAACACCGGGGAGCTGTTTTTT. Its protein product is CASSATAGLNTGELFF.

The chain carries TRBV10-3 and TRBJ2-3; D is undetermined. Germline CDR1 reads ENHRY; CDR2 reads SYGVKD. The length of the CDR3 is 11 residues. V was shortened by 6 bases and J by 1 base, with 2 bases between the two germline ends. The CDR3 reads CAIRRTDTQYF. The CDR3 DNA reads TGTGCCATCAGACGCACAGATACGCAGTATTTT.

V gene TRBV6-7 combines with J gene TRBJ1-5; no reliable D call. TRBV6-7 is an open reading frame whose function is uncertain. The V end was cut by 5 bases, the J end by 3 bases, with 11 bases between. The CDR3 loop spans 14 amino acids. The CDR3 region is CASSEGGPNQPQHF. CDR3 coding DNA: TGTGCCAGCAGTGAAGGAGGGCCCAATCAGCCCCAGCATTTT.

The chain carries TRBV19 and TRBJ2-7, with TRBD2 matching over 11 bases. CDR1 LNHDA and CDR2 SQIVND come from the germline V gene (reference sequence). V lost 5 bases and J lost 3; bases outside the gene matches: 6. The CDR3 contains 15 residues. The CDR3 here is CASSSGTSGLYEQYF. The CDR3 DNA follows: TGTGCCAGTAGTTCCGGGACTAGCGGACTCTACGAGCAGTACTTC.

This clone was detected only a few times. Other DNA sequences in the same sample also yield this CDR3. The CDR3 loop reads CASSRGQDYGYTF. CDR3 nucleotide sequence: TGTGCCAGCAGTCGGGGACAGGATTATGGCTACACCTTC. The chain uses TRBV3-1 (or the pseudogene TRBV3-2) and TRBJ1-2; TRBD1 agrees at 8 bases. This CDR3 has 13 amino acids. V lost 6 bases and J lost 5; bases outside the gene matches: 5. Germline loops: CDR1 LGHDT, CDR2 YNNKEL (reference sequence).

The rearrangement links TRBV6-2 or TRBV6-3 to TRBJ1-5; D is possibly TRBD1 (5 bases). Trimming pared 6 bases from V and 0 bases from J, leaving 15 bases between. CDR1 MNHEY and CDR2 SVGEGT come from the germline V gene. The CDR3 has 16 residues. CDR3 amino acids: CASSSGGGGSNQPQHF. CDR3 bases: TGTGCCAGCAGCTCCGGGGGGGGAGGTAGCAATCAGCCCCAGCATTTT.

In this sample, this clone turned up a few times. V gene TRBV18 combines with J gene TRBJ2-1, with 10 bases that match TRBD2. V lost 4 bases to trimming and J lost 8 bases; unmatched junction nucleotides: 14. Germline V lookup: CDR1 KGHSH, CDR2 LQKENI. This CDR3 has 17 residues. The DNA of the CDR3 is TGTGCCAGCTCACGACAAACGGCTAGCGGGAGATCGGATGAGCAGTTCTTC. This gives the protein CASSRQTASGRSDEQFF.